This is a list of T cell receptor beta chains from one sample in a study of T cells in localized non-small cell lung cancer. Method: immunoSEQ multiplex PCR; TCRdb's copy keeps in-frame clones and lacks some. This sample has 25,000 to 35,000 clones, with about 90% found just once. The sample in question was peripheral blood, obtained before any cancer treatment. The receptors were gathered from a female donor aged 60 or older with stage I lung adenocarcinoma. CDR3s include the opening cysteine and the closing phenylalanine or tryptophan. A D gene is named only where the DNA matches it firmly. The size entry is marked missing in some rows and otherwise reads once, few, many or a size class.

-	TRBV30	TRBJ1-3	-	CAWSESFSGNTIYF	TGTGCCTGGAGTGAGTCATTCTCTGGAAACACCATATATTTT
-	TRBV11-2	TRBJ2-7	-	CASSRTWDTKRYEQYF	TGTGCCAGCAGTCGAACCTGGGACACTAAGAGGTACGAGCAGTACTTC
-	TRBV9	TRBJ1-6	few	CASSVQQFNSPLHF	TGTGCCAGCAGCGTACAACAGTTTAATTCACCCCTCCACTTT
TRBD1	TRBV7-9	TRBJ2-4	-	CASSLGQGLAKNIQYF	TGTGCCAGCAGCCTCGGACAGGGGCTGGCCAAAAACATTCAGTACTTC
-	TRBV5-1	TRBJ1-2	-	CASSHPDGANYGYTF	TGCGCCAGCAGCCATCCGGACGGAGCTAACTATGGCTACACCTTC
-	TRBV28	TRBJ1-1	-	CASKEGTRYEAFF	TGTGCCAGCAAGGAGGGGACGAGGTATGAAGCTTTCTTT
TRBD1	TRBV7-3	TRBJ1-2	-	CASSLGGTANYGYTF	TGTGCCAGCAGTCTCGGGGGGACAGCTAACTATGGCTACACCTTC
-	TRBV2	TRBJ2-1	-	CAFGTDYNEQFF	TGTGCCTTCGGGACCGACTACAATGAGCAGTTCTTC
TRBD1	TRBV6-6	TRBJ1-5	-	CASREQGGGQPQHF	TGTGCCAGCCGAGAACAGGGGGGAGGGCAGCCCCAGCATTTT
TRBD1	TRBV6-1	TRBJ1-1	-	CASPTGTVNTEAFF	TGTGCCAGCCCGACCGGGACAGTGAACACTGAAGCTTTCTTT
TRBD2	TRBV7-7	TRBJ2-5	-	CASSSGGEETQYF	TGTGCTAGCAGCTCTGGGGGGGAAGAGACCCAGTACTTC
TRBD1	TRBV7-8	TRBJ1-1	-	CASSRQGGAFF	TGTGCCAGCAGCCGACAGGGGGGAGCTTTCTTT
TRBD2	TRBV7-2	TRBJ2-1	-	CASSFLAGGLNEQFF	TGTGCCAGCAGCTTTCTAGCGGGGGGTCTCAATGAGCAGTTCTTC
TRBD1	TRBV10-3	TRBJ1-1	-	CAISGDRGGTEAFF	TGTGCCATCAGTGGGGACAGGGGAGGGACTGAAGCTTTCTTT
-	TRBV14	TRBJ2-1	-	CASSLGRPYPNEQFF	TGTGCCAGCAGCCTGGGGCGCCCCTATCCCAATGAGCAGTTCTTC
-	TRBV10-3	TRBJ1-2	-	CATSESRGSGYTF	TGTGCCACCAGTGAGTCGAGAGGGTCTGGCTACACCTTC
-	TRBV6-6	TRBJ1-5	once	CASSYNGNSNQPQHF	TGTGCCAGCAGTTATAATGGAAATAGCAATCAGCCCCAGCATTTT
-	TRBV6-6	TRBJ2-7	-	CASSYISGASEQYF	TGTGCCAGCAGTTACATCTCCGGGGCGTCCGAGCAGTACTTC
TRBD1	TRBV19	TRBJ1-5	-	CASSTPVGQGIARRNQPQHF	TGTGCCAGTAGTACACCCGTGGGACAGGGAATAGCCCGCCGCAATCAGCCCCAGCATTTT
-	TRBV27	TRBJ2-3	-	CASSFNPGLGMDTQYF	TGTGCCAGCAGTTTCAATCCGGGACTGGGGATGGATACGCAGTATTTT
-	TRBV30	TRBJ1-1	-	CAWSGVIWNTEAFF	TGTGCCTGGAGTGGGGTAATTTGGAACACTGAAGCTTTCTTT
-	TRBV20-1	TRBJ1-1	-	CSARGGPEAFF	TGCAGTGCTCGAGGTGGGCCTGAAGCTTTCTTT
-	TRBV4-1	TRBJ1-3	-	CASSPQDRFSGTIYF	TGCGCCAGCAGCCCACAGGACCGTTTTAGTGGCACCATATATTTT
TRBD2	TRBV27	TRBJ2-1	-	CASSPSPGLAVLGGTYNEQFF	TGTGCCAGCAGTCCTTCCCCGGGACTAGCGGTTCTCGGAGGTACCTACAATGAGCAGTTCTTC
-	TRBV5-1	TRBJ2-3	-	CASSLEAPTDTQYF	TGCGCCAGCAGCTTGGAGGCACCCACAGATACGCAGTATTTT
-	TRBV9	TRBJ1-6	-	CASSGSLTSNSPLHF	TGTGCCAGCAGCGGCAGCCTAACTAGTAATTCACCCCTCCACTTT
-	TRBV5-1	TRBJ2-3	-	CASSLRGLDDTQYF	TGCGCCAGCAGCTTGAGGGGTCTGGATGATACGCAGTATTTT
TRBD1	TRBV30	TRBJ1-5	few	CAWDPGQGNQPQHF	TGTGCCTGGGACCCGGGACAGGGCAATCAGCCCCAGCATTTT
TRBD1	TRBV14	TRBJ1-5	-	CASSPGQGGAQQVLHF	TGTGCCAGCAGCCCGGGACAGGGGGGCGCTCAGCAGGTTTTACATTTT
-	TRBV30	TRBJ1-4	-	CAWISGAQGKLFF	TGTGCCTGGATTAGCGGGGCCCAGGGAAAACTGTTTTTT
-	TRBV18	TRBJ2-2	-	CASSRTDGRTGELFF	TGTGCCAGCTCACGGACAGACGGGCGCACCGGGGAGCTGTTTTTT
-	TRBV5-5	TRBJ1-1	once	CASSVTRNTEAFF	TGTGCCAGCAGCGTGACAAGAAACACTGAAGCTTTCTTT
-	TRBV27	TRBJ2-1	-	CASSFGLARNEQFF	TGTGCCAGCAGTTTTGGGCTAGCGCGGAATGAGCAGTTCTTC
-	TRBV30	TRBJ2-3	-	CAWREGLTSTDTQYF	TGTGCCTGGAGGGAAGGGCTAACTAGCACAGATACGCAGTATTTT
TRBD1	TRBV5-1	TRBJ1-4	-	CASSPDRGEEKLFF	TGCGCCAGCAGCCCGGACAGGGGGGAAGAAAAACTGTTTTTT